This TCR beta chain was sequenced in a study of T-cell reconstitution after alpha-beta-depleted transplantation in children. This sample's TCRbeta library carried unique molecular identifier barcodes. One entry per CDR3 protein results from TCRdb running MiXCR on the PCR reads. The sample has 350,000 to 450,000 distinct CDR3 sequences, around 20% seen once. There are 14 residues in the CDR3. Germline trimming cut 6 bases from V and 5 bases from J; bases unmatched to any gene: 5. Germline V gene sequence: CDR1 MDHEN, CDR2 SYDVKM. This receptor was identified in a human donor who donated a stem cell graft to a child with acute myeloid leukemia. The source was PBMCs from the stem cell graft donor, collected from the stem cell graft. The chain is built from TRBV28 and TRBJ2-1; 9 positions agree with TRBD2. The CDR3 spells CASRAGLANNEQFF. Written as DNA, the CDR3 is TGTGCCAGCAGAGCGGGACTAGCCAACAATGAGCAGTTCTTC.